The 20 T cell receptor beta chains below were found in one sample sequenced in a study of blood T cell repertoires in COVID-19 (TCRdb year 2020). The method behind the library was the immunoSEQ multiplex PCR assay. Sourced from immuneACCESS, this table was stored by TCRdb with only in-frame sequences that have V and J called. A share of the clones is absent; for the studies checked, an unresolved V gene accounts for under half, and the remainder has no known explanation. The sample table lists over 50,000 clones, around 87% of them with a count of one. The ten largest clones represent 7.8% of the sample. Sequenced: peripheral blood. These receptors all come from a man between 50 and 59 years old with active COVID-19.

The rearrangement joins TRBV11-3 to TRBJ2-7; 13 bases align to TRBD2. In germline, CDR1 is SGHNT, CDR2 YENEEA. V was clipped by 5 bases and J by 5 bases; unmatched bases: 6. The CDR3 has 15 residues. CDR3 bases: TGTGCCAGCAGCCGGACTAGCGGGAGTGAGAACGAGCAGTACTTC. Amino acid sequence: CASSRTSGSENEQYF. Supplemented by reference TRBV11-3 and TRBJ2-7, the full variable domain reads EAGVVQSPRYKIIEKKQPVAFWCNPISGHNTLYWYLQNLGQGPELLIRYENEEAVDDSQLPKDRFSAERLKGVDSTLKIQPAELGDSAVYLCASSRTSGSENEQYFGPGTRLTVT.

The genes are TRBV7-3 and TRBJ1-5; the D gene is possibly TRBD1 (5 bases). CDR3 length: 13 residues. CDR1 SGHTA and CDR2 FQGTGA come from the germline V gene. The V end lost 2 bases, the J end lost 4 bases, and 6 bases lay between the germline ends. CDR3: CASSLQGNQPQHF. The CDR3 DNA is TGTGCCAGCAGCTTACAGGGAAATCAGCCCCAGCATTTT.

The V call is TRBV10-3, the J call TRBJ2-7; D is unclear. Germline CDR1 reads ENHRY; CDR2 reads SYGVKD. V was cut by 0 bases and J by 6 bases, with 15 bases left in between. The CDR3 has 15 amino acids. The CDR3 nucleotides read TGTGCCATCAGTGAGTCGAAGTCGCGCTCCGGCGAGCAGTACTTC. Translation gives CAISESKSRSGEQYF.

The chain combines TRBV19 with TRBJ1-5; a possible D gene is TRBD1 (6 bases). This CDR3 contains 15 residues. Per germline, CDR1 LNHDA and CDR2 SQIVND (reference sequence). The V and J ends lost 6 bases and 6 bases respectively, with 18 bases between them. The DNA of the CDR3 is TGTGCCAGTAGGGGGGCTCTTTTCAATACTCAGCCCCAGCATTTT. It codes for CASRGALFNTQPQHF.

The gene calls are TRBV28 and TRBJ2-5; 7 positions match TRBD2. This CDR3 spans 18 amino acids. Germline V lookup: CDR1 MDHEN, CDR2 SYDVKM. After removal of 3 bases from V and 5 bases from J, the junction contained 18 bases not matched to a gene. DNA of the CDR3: TGTGCCAGCAGTTTTTTTGGAGCGGGAAAGGGTCCACGGGAGACCCAGTACTTC. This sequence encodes CASSFFGAGKGPRETQYF.

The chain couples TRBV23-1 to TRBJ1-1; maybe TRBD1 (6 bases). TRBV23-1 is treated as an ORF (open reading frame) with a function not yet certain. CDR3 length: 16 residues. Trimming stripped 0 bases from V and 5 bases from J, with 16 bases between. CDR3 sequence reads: CASSQSRRQGYTEAFF. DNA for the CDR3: TGCGCCAGCAGTCAATCGCGGAGGCAGGGGTATACTGAAGCTTTCTTT.

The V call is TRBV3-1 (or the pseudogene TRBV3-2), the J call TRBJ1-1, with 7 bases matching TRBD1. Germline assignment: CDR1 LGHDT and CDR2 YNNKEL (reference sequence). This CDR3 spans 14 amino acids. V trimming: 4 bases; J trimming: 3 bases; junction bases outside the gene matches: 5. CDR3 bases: TGTGCCAGCAGCCGACAGGGTTGGGACACTGAAGCTTTCTTT. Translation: CASSRQGWDTEAFF.

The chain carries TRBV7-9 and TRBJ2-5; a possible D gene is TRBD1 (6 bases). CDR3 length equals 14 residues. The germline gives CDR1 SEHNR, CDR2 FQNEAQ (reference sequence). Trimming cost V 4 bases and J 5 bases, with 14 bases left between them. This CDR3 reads CASSSRGGGETQYF. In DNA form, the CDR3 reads TGTGCCAGCAGCTCACGAGGGGGTGGGGAGACCCAGTACTTC.

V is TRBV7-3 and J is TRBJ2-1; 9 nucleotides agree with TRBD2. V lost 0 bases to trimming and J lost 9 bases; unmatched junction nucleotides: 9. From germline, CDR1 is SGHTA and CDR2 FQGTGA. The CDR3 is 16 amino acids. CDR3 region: CASSLTPQGTSREQFF. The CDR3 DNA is TGTGCCAGCAGCTTAACGCCACAGGGGACTAGCCGTGAGCAGTTCTTC.

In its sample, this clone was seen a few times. CDR3 nucleotide sequence: TGTGCCAGCAGTCCCGACAGGGCCACTGAAGCTTTCTTT. It encodes CASSPDRATEAFF. The gene calls are TRBV6-5 and TRBJ1-1; TRBD1 matches at 7 bases. After removal of 5 bases from V and 4 bases from J, the junction contained 4 bases not matched to a gene. CDR3 length equals 13 residues. Per germline, CDR1 MNHEY and CDR2 SVGAGI.

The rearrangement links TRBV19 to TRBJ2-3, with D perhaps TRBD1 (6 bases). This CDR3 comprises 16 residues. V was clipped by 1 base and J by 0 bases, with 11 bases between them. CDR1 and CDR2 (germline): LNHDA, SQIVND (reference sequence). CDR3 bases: TGTGCCAGTAGTATAGCCCAGACAGGTAGCACAGATACGCAGTATTTT. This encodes CASSIAQTGSTDTQYF. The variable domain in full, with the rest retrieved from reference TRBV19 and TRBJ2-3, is DGGITQSPKYLFRKEGQNVTLSCEQNLNHDAMYWYRQDPGQGLRLIYYSQIVNDFQKGDIAEGYSVSREKKESFPLTVTSAQKNPTAFYLCASSIAQTGSTDTQYFGPGTRLTVL.

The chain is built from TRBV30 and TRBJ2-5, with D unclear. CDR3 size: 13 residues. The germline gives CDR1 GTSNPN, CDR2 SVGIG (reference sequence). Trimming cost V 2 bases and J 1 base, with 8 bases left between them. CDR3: CAWSIQSQETQYF. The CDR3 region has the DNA TGTGCCTGGAGTATCCAGTCCCAAGAGACCCAGTACTTC.

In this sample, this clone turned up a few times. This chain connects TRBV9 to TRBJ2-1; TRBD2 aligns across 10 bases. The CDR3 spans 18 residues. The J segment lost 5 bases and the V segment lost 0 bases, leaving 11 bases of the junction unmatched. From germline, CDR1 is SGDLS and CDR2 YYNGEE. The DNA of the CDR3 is TGTGCCAGCAGCGTAGGAGCGTCTAGCGGGAGTAAGGACAATGAGCAGTTCTTC. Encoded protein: CASSVGASSGSKDNEQFF.

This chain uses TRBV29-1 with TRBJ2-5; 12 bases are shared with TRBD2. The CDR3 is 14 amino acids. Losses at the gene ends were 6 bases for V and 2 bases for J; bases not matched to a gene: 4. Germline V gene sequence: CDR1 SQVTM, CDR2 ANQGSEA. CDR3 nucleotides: TGCAGCGTCGGGACTAGCGGGTTTCAAGAGACCCAGTACTTC. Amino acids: CSVGTSGFQETQYF.

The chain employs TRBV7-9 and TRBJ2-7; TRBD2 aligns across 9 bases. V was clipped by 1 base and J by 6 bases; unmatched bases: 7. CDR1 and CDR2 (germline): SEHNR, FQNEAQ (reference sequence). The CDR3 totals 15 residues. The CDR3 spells CASSLGSSGDFEQYF. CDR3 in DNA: TGTGCCAGCAGCTTAGGGTCTAGCGGGGACTTCGAGCAGTACTTC. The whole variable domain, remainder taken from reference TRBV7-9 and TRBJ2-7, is DTGVSQNPRHKITKRGQNVTFRCDPISEHNRLYWYRQTLGQGPEFLTYFQNEAQLEKSRLLSDRFSAERPKGSFSTLEIQRTEQGDSAMYLCASSLGSSGDFEQYFGPGTRLTVT.

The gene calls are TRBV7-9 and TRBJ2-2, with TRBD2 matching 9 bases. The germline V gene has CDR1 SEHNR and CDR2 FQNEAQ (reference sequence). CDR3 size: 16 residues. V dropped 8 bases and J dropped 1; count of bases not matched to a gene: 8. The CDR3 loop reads CASVGSGSLNTGELFF. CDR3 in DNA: TGTGCCAGCGTTGGTAGCGGGAGTTTGAACACCGGGGAGCTGTTTTTT.

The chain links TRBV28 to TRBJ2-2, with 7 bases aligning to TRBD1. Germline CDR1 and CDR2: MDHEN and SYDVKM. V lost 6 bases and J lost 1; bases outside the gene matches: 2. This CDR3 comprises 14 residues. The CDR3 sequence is CASRWTGNTGELFF. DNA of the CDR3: TGTGCCAGCAGATGGACAGGGAACACCGGGGAGCTGTTTTTT. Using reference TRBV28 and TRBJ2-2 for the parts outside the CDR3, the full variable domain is DVKVTQSSRYLVKRTGEKVFLECVQDMDHENMFWYRQDPGLGLRLIYFSYDVKMKEKGDIPEGYSVSREKKERFSLILESASTNQTSMYLCASRWTGNTGELFFGEGSRLTVL.

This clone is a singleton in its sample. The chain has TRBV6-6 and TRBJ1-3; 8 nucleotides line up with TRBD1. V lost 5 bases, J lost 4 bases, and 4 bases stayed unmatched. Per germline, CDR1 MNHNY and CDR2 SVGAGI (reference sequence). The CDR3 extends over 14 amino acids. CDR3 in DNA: TGTGCCAGCAGTCTTACAGGGGGAGGAAACACCATATATTTT. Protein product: CASSLTGGGNTIYF.

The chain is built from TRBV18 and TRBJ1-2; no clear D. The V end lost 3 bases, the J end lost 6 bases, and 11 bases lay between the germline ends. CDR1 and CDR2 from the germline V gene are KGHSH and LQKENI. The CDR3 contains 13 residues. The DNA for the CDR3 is TGTGCCAGCTCACCCCAAGACAAGGATGGCTACACCTTC. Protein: CASSPQDKDGYTF.

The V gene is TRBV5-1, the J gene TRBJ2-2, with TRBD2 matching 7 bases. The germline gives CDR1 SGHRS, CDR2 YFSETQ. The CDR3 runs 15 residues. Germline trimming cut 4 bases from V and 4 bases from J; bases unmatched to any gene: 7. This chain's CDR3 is CASSTGLVSTGELFF. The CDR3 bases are TGCGCCAGCAGCACTGGACTAGTAAGCACCGGGGAGCTGTTTTTT.